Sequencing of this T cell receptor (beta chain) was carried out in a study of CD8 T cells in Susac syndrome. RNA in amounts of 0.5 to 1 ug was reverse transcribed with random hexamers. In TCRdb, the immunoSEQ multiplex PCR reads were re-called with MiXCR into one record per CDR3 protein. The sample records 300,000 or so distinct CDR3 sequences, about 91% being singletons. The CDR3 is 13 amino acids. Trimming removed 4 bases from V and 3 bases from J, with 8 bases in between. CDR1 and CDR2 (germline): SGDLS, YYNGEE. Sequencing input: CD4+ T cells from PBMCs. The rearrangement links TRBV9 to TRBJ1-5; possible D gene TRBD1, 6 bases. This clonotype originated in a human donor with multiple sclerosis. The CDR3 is CASSRDINQPQHF. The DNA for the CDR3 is TGTGCCAGCAGCCGGGACATCAATCAGCCCCAGCATTTT.